This entry lists 21 T cell receptor beta chains sequenced from one sample in a study of shared clonotypes between healthy human individuals. TCRdb's table, derived via immunoSEQ multiplex PCR, lists solely in-frame clones and lacks some. The table lists roughly 2,000,000 clones, over 85% of them singletons, with more than 0.9% in the top ten. Naivety among CD8 cells was defined by CD45RO negativity and positive CCR7 selection, thereby excluding terminally differentiated effector memory CD45RA+ cells. Material for sequencing was naive CD8+ T cells sorted from blood. The receptors were gathered from a man aged 18 to 29 in good health.

This clone was observed once. This chain uses TRBV13 with TRBJ2-7; TRBD2 matches at 8 bases. The V gene end was trimmed by 5 bases and the J gene end by 4 bases; junction bases not matched to a gene: 10. CDR3 length: 15 amino acids. Germline V gene data show CDR1 as PRHDT and CDR2 as FYEKMQ (reference sequence). As DNA, the CDR3 is TGTGCCAGCAGCACCCGCGGGGGGCCGCCATACGAGCAGTACTTC. It yields the protein CASSTRGGPPYEQYF. The variable domain in full, completed from reference TRBV13 and TRBJ2-7, reads AAGVIQSPRHLIKEKRETATLKCYPIPRHDTVYWYQQGPGQDPQFLISFYEKMQSDKGSIPDRFSAQQFSDYHSELNMSSLELGDSALYFCASSTRGGPPYEQYFGPGTRLTVT.

The rearrangement joins TRBV6-5 to TRBJ1-5, with D uncertain. In germline, CDR1 is MNHEY, CDR2 SVGAGI. There are 13 residues in the CDR3. V was trimmed by 0 bases and J by 5 bases, leaving 5 bases between them. CDR3 sequence reads: CASSYSMYQPQHF. For the CDR3, the DNA is TGTGCCAGCAGTTACTCAATGTATCAGCCCCAGCATTTT.

V and J are TRBV9 and TRBJ2-7; D might be TRBD1 or TRBD2, each matching 6 bases. Looked up from germline, CDR1 is SGDLS and CDR2 is YYNGEE. This CDR3 contains 14 residues. With 3 bases removed from V and 4 bases from J, the gap between germline ends came to 14 bases. The CDR3 loop reads CASSAGGGTYEQYF. CDR3 sequence (DNA): TGTGCCAGCAGCGCAGGAGGGGGTACATACGAGCAGTACTTC. Supplemented by reference TRBV9 and TRBJ2-7, the full variable domain reads DSGVTQTPKHLITATGQRVTLRCSPRSGDLSVYWYQQSLDQGLQFLIQYYNGEERAKGNILERFSAQQFPDLHSELNLSSLELGDSALYFCASSAGGGTYEQYFGPGTRLTVT.

This clone was seen a handful of times. Other DNA sequences from this sample encode an identical CDR3 as well. The genes are TRBV30 and TRBJ1-1; D perhaps matches TRBD1 (5 bases). Germline CDR1 is GTSNPN and CDR2 is SVGIG (reference sequence). The CDR3 spans 12 residues. Trimming removed 3 bases at V and 4 bases at J, with 9 bases between. The CDR3 DNA is TGTGCCTGGAGGGGGGGAGGCACTGAAGCTTTCTTT. This translates into CAWRGGGTEAFF.

Note on this clone: Other DNA variants within this sample encode the same CDR3. The CDR3 bases are TGTGCCAGCAGCGTAGCGGGTGCGGGAGAGACCCAGTACTTC. Its protein is CASSVAGAGETQYF. The chain carries TRBV9 and TRBJ2-5; possibly TRBD2 for D (5 bases). Germline V CDR1 and CDR2: SGDLS, YYNGEE. The CDR3 consists of 14 residues. V lost 0 bases, J lost 4 bases, and 10 bases lay in between.

As regards this clone: A read error may be the cause here, since a much bigger clone is one base away. This sample includes further DNA sequences coding for the same CDR3. The J gene is TRBJ1-2, the V gene TRBV4-1, with D possibly TRBD1 on 5 matching bases. The length of the CDR3 is 13 residues. V gave up 1 base and J gave up 4 bases, with 7 bases separating them. Germline V CDR1 and CDR2: MGHRA, YSYEKL. The CDR3 protein is CASSQGDSYGYTF. The DNA for the CDR3 is TGCGCCAGCAGCCAAGGGGACTCCTATGGCTACACCTTC.

V and J are TRBV27 and TRBJ2-7, with 8 bases matching TRBD2. CDR3 length: 20 amino acids. J lost 6 bases, V lost 5 bases, and 27 bases had no gene match. The germline V gene has CDR1 MNHEY and CDR2 SMNVEV (reference sequence). The CDR3 nucleotides read TGTGCCAGCAGTGCCCTCCGGGACACGGAGGGTCCGGGACTAGTTGGCGAGCAGTACTTC. Translating it yields CASSALRDTEGPGLVGEQYF.

This chain links TRBV7-2 with TRBJ1-1; 9 bases agree with TRBD1. J lost 0 bases, V lost 1 base, and 9 bases had no gene match. This CDR3 has 18 amino acids. Per the germline V gene, CDR1 is SGHTA and CDR2 is FQGNSA. The CDR3 region is CASSLDIQGAGMNTEAFF. In DNA form, the CDR3 reads TGTGCCAGCAGCTTAGATATACAGGGGGCTGGCATGAACACTGAAGCTTTCTTT. Full variable domain (remainder filled in from reference TRBV7-2 and TRBJ1-1): GAGVSQSPSNKVTEKGKDVELRCDPISGHTALYWYRQSLGQGLEFLIYFQGNSAPDKSGLPSDRFSAERTGGSVSTLTIQRTQQEDSAVYLCASSLDIQGAGMNTEAFFGQGTRLTVV.

This sequence joins TRBV10-1 and TRBJ2-3; D possibly matches TRBD1 or TRBD2 (6 bases each). Germline CDR1 reads WNHNN; CDR2 reads SYGVQD (reference sequence). CDR3 length: 16 residues. With 0 bases removed from V and 2 bases from J, the gap between germline ends came to 12 bases. The CDR3 bases are TGCGCCAGCAGTGAGTCACCGGGGGCGCTCACAGATACGCAGTATTTT. Translation: CASSESPGALTDTQYF.

V gene TRBV4-3 combines with J gene TRBJ2-1; the D gene is possibly TRBD2 (5 bases). The CDR3 length is 15 residues. The germline V gene has CDR1 LGHNA and CDR2 YSLEER. Trimming cost V 4 bases and J 0 bases, with 10 bases left between them. The CDR3 region has the DNA TGCGCCAGCAGCCCCAACGGAGGCTCCTACAATGAGCAGTTCTTC. This encodes CASSPNGGSYNEQFF.

J is TRBJ2-1 and V is TRBV7-9; TRBD1 matches 11 bases. The CDR3 spans 15 residues. The V segment lost 5 bases and the J segment 4 bases; nucleotides outside the gene matches: 4. The germline gives CDR1 SEHNR, CDR2 FQNEAQ (reference sequence). The CDR3 coding sequence is TGTGCCAGCAGCCCGGACAGGGGGCTATACAATGAGCAGTTCTTC. Its translation is CASSPDRGLYNEQFF.

The V and J genes are TRBV9 and TRBJ2-1, with 13 bases matching TRBD2. This CDR3 region has 15 residues. Losses at the gene ends were 3 bases for V and 7 bases for J; bases not matched to a gene: 4. Per the germline V gene, CDR1 is SGDLS and CDR2 is YYNGEE. The CDR3 loop is CASSEGLAGRNEQFF. The CDR3 DNA reads TGTGCCAGCAGCGAGGGACTAGCGGGGAGGAATGAGCAGTTCTTC.

The DNA for the CDR3 is TGTGCCAGCAGCTCCCCGGGACAGGGATCCAATGAGCAGTTCTTC. Amino acid sequence: CASSSPGQGSNEQFF. The chain combines TRBV7-3 with TRBJ2-1, with TRBD1 matching 9 bases. This CDR3 is built from 15 residues. Trimming cost V 4 bases and J 6 bases; bases outside gene matches: 7. CDR1 SGHTA and CDR2 FQGTGA come from the germline V gene. Based on the CDR3 plus reference TRBV7-3 and TRBJ2-1, the full variable domain is GAGVSQTPSNKVTEKGKYVELRCDPISGHTALYWYRQSLGQGPEFLIYFQGTGAADDSGLPNDRFFAVRPEGSVSTLKIQRTERGDSAVYLCASSSPGQGSNEQFFGPGTRLTVL.

The chain recombines TRBV2 with TRBJ2-3; D possibly corresponds to TRBD1 (6 bases). Trimming removed 2 bases at V and 6 bases at J, with 15 bases between. The CDR3 length is 15 residues. Germline V gives CDR1 SNHLY, CDR2 FYNNEI. CDR3 loop: CASSEWGQEEDTQYF. CDR3 DNA sequence: TGTGCCAGCAGTGAATGGGGGCAGGAAGAGGATACGCAGTATTTT.

V gene TRBV30 combines with J gene TRBJ1-1; possible D gene TRBD1, 5 bases. V lost 3 bases, J lost 4 bases, and 15 bases lay in between. Germline CDR1 GTSNPN, CDR2 SVGIG (reference sequence). This CDR3 has 14 amino acids. CDR3 sequence (DNA): TGTGCCTGGAGCCCCGGAGGGGACGGCACTGAAGCTTTCTTT. This codes for CAWSPGGDGTEAFF.

The rearrangement links TRBV4-2 to TRBJ2-1; D gene ambiguous. CDR3 length equals 17 residues. Germline values: CDR1 LGHNA, CDR2 YNFKEQ. V was trimmed by 1 base and J by 0 bases, leaving 13 bases between them. CDR3 residues: CASSQGGELLSYNEQFF. The CDR3 DNA follows: TGTGCCAGCAGCCAAGGCGGAGAACTCCTCTCCTACAATGAGCAGTTCTTC.

The V gene is TRBV29-1, the J gene TRBJ1-1, with D perhaps matching TRBD1 (6 bases). There are 18 residues in the CDR3. Per germline, CDR1 SQVTM and CDR2 ANQGSEA. Trimming pared 0 bases from V and 3 bases from J, leaving 23 bases between. CDR3 in amino acids: CSVEEVLGRNREDTEAFF. CDR3 nucleotides: TGCAGCGTTGAAGAAGTTCTGGGGAGAAACAGGGAGGACACTGAAGCTTTCTTT.

V and J are TRBV6-5 and TRBJ2-2, with TRBD1 matching over 9 bases. CDR1 is MNHEY and CDR2 is SVGAGI in the germline V gene. J was trimmed by 6 bases and V by 2 bases; bases with no gene match: 4. The CDR3 loop spans 15 amino acids. The CDR3 reads CASSYGTGTPGELFF. The CDR3 DNA reads TGTGCCAGCAGTTACGGGACAGGGACCCCCGGGGAGCTGTTTTTT.

The chain couples TRBV7-5 to TRBJ2-1; the table names TRBD1, a call not compared with the DNA. TRBV7-5 is designated a pseudogene. The CDR3 is 13 amino acids. CDR3 loop: CARSLVQGSEQFF. CDR3 nucleotide sequence: TGTGCCAGAAGCTTAGTACAGGGGAGCGAGCAGTTCTTC.

The V and J genes are TRBV5-5 and TRBJ1-4, with 7 bases identical to TRBD1. The J segment lost 5 bases and the V segment lost 2 bases, leaving 12 bases of the junction unmatched. The germline V gene encodes CDR1 SGHKS and CDR2 YYEKEE (reference sequence). This CDR3 region has 17 residues. DNA for the CDR3: TGTGCCAGCAGCTTCCGGGCTCCGGGACAGATCAATGAAAAACTGTTTTTT. This codes for CASSFRAPGQINEKLFF.

The chain combines TRBV7-9 with TRBJ2-5; 12 bases agree with TRBD2. In germline, CDR1 is SEHNR, CDR2 FQNEAQ (reference sequence). This CDR3 has 19 amino acids. Trimming at V came to 4 bases and at J to 3 bases, leaving 15 bases not matched to a gene. CDR3 bases: TGTGCCAGCAGCTCCCTTCGGCTAGCGGGGGGGGTAAACGAAGAGACCCAGTACTTC. Protein: CASSSLRLAGGVNEETQYF.